This T cell receptor beta chain was obtained from a study of blood T cell repertoires in COVID-19. Looking at the study overall: The samples span acute and convalescent COVID-19 from the United States, Italy and Spain.

Germline V lookup: CDR1 SGHTA, CDR2 FQGNSA. The CDR3 loop spans 15 amino acids. With 5 bases clipped from V and 7 bases from J, the junction kept 10 bases outside the gene matches. Authors' methods: From reference gene primer amplification, estimates of nucleated cell counts were derived. The repertoire was sequenced with immunoSEQ multiplex PCR; TCRdb's copy has only in-frame clones and lacks some. The D gene and trimming were derived from the DNA, and the V and J assignments and clone size from that table. The sample contains 94,000 or so clones, 88% of which appear only once. This TCR came from a woman older than 75 with active COVID-19. Sequencing used peripheral blood. This chain links TRBV7-2 with TRBJ2-5; 10 bases line up with TRBD2. Here the CDR3 reads CASSAQAGGAGTQYF. The CDR3 nucleotides read TGTGCCAGCAGCGCGCAAGCGGGAGGGGCGGGGACCCAGTACTTC.